A single sample is the source of the 2 T cell receptor beta chains below, sequenced in a study of early T cells in non-severe SARS-CoV-2 infection. TCRdb processed the 5' RACE reads anew with MiXCR; each CDR3 protein has one entry. This sample has some 64,000 distinct CDR3 sequences; roughly a fifth occur once, and the top ten carry approximately 17%. The material sequenced was whole blood, taken at baseline. These receptors all stem from an adult who was a healthcare worker with PCR-confirmed SARS-CoV-2 infection or an uninfected control (not recorded which).

The genes are TRBV18 and TRBJ2-3; a possible D gene is TRBD2 (5 bases). This CDR3 spans 13 amino acids. Trimming cost V 7 bases and J 1 base, with 9 bases left between them. CDR1 and CDR2 (germline): KGHSH, LQKENI. CDR3 DNA: TGTGCCAGCTTTACCGGGGGCACAGATACGCAGTATTTT. As protein: CASFTGGTDTQYF.

The CDR3 loop is CASSVSWEGMAFF. CDR3 sequence (DNA): TGTGCCAGCAGCGTATCCTGGGAGGGTATGGCTTTCTTT. V gene TRBV9 combines with J gene TRBJ1-1; D unclear. The CDR3 has 13 residues. Trimming shortened V by 1 base and J by 11 bases, and 15 bases separated the two germline ends. CDR1 and CDR2 from the germline V gene are SGDLS and YYNGEE.